Below, 8 T cell receptor beta chains from the same sample are listed, as sequenced in a study of T cells after yellow fever vaccination. TCRdb recomputed calls from the 5' RACE reads with MiXCR, one row per CDR3 protein. The data contain 320,000 or so distinct CDR3 sequences, less than 9.5% of them singletons. Sequencing used PBMCs, obtained more than 35 days after the first yellow fever vaccination. The receptors originated from a man aged 18 to 30 who received the YFV17D yellow fever vaccine.

V gene TRBV30 combines with J gene TRBJ1-4; D not resolved. The V end was cut by 3 bases, the J end by 7 bases, with 12 bases between. CDR1 and CDR2 from the germline V gene are GTSNPN and SVGIG (reference sequence). This CDR3 is 13 amino acids long. This chain's CDR3 is CAWRIRLSEKLFF. CDR3 DNA: TGTGCCTGGAGAATAAGGTTGAGTGAAAAACTGTTTTTT. Using reference TRBV30 and TRBJ1-4 for the parts outside the CDR3, the full variable domain is SQTIHQWPATLVQPVGSPLSLECTVEGTSNPNLYWYRQAAGRGLQLLFYSVGIGQISSEVPQNLSASRPQDRQFILSSKKLLLSDSGFYLCAWRIRLSEKLFFGSGTQLSVL.

CDR3 coding DNA: TGTGCCAGCAGCGTACTGGGTGATGGGGCCAACGTCCTGACTTTC. It encodes CASSVLGDGANVLTF. J is TRBJ2-6 and V is TRBV9, with no clear D. The germline V gene has CDR1 SGDLS and CDR2 YYNGEE. The CDR3 contains 15 residues. The germline V and J ends were trimmed by 1 base and 3 bases, with 8 bases remaining between them.

The chain combines TRBV7-2 with TRBJ2-3; D remains unclear. V was trimmed by 5 bases and J by 4 bases, leaving 7 bases between them. The CDR3 sequence is 12 residues long. CDR1 and CDR2 from the germline V gene are SGHTA and FQGNSA. The CDR3 sequence: CASSVGSDTQYF. For the CDR3, the DNA is TGTGCCAGCAGCGTCGGGTCAGATACGCAGTATTTT.

This clonotype was detected a few times. The rearrangement links TRBV25-1 to TRBJ1-2; D unclear. V was trimmed by 2 bases and J by 0 bases, leaving 10 bases between them. This CDR3 region has 15 residues. From germline, CDR1 is MGHDK and CDR2 SYGVNS. CDR3 sequence reads: CASSEPGGPNYGYTF. The CDR3 DNA reads as TGTGCCAGCAGTGAACCGGGAGGGCCTAACTATGGCTACACCTTC.

This clonotype showed up just a few times. V gene TRBV4-1 combines with J gene TRBJ1-5, with unresolved D. CDR1 and CDR2 from the germline V gene are MGHRA and YSYEKL. The ends were cut back, 0 bases at V and 3 bases at J, with 9 bases in the middle. CDR3 length: 15 amino acids. The CDR3 region has the DNA TGCGCCAGCAGCCAAGATGGGTCGAACAATCAGCCCCAGCATTTT. It specifies CASSQDGSNNQPQHF.

This clonotype was found once. The chain combines TRBV3-1 with TRBJ2-7; D gene unclear. The CDR3 consists of 14 residues. Germline loops: CDR1 LGHDT, CDR2 YNNKEL (reference sequence). Between the trimmed V and J ends, which lost 1 base and 1 base, there was a span of 8 bases. DNA of the CDR3: TGTGCCAGCAGCCAAGGGCAGGCGTCCTACGAGCAGTACTTC. This translates into CASSQGQASYEQYF.

The rearrangement uses TRBV5-1 and TRBJ2-7; D not certain. Per the germline V gene, CDR1 is SGHRS and CDR2 is YFSETQ. Between the trimmed V and J ends, which lost 0 bases and 2 bases, there was a span of 9 bases. This CDR3 is built from 14 residues. Here the CDR3 DNA reads TGCGCCAGCAGCTTGGGTCCAGACACCTACGAGCAGTACGTC. Translated: CASSLGPDTYEQYV.

This clonotype showed up just a few times. The V call is TRBV4-3, the J call TRBJ1-2; a possible D gene is TRBD1 (6 bases). Between the trimmed V and J ends, which lost 0 bases and 7 bases, there was a span of 24 bases. Per the germline V gene, CDR1 is LGHNA and CDR2 is YSLEER. This CDR3 contains 18 residues. CDR3 nucleotide sequence: TGCGCCAGCAGCCAAGATGATCGGGGCAGGGGTGTCTATACTGGCTACACCTTC. Translation gives CASSQDDRGRGVYTGYTF.